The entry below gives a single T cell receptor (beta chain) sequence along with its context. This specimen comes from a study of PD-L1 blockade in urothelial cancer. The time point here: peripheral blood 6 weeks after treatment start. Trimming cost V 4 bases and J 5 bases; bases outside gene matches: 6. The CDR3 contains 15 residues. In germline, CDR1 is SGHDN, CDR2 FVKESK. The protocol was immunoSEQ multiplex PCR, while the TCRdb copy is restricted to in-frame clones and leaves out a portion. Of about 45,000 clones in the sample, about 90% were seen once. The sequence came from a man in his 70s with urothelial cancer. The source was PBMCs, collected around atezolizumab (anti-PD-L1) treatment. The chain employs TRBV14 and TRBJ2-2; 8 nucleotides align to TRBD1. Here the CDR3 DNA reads TGTGCCAGCAGCCTCAAACAGGGGGAAACCGGGGAGCTGTTTTTT. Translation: CASSLKQGETGELFF.